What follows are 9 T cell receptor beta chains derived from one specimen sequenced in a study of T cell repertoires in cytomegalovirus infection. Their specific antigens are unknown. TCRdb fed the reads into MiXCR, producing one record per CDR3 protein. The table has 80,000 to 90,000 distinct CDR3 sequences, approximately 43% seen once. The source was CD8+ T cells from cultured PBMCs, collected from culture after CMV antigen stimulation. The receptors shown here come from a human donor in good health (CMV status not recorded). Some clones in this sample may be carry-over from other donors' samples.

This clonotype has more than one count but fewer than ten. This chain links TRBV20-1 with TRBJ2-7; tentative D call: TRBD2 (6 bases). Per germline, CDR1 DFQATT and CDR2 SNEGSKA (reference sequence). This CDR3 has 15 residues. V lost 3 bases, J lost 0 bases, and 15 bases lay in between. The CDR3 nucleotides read TGCAGTGCTAGGATCACTAGCACCGGCTCCTACGAGCAGTACTTC. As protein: CSARITSTGSYEQYF.

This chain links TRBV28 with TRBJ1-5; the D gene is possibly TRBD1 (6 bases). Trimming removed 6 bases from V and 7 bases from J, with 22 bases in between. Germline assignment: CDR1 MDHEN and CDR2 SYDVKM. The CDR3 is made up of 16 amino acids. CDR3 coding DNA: TGTGCCAGCAGCGCAGGTGGGGACACTTCCAGACAGCCCCAGCATTTT. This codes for CASSAGGDTSRQPQHF.

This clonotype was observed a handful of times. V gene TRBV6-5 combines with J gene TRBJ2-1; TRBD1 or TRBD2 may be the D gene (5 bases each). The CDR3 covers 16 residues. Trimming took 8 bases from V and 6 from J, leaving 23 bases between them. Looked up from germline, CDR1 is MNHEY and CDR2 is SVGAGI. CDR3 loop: CASHLRGAVGVNEQFF. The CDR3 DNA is TGTGCCAGCCATCTTAGAGGCGCTGTGGGGGTCAATGAGCAGTTCTTC.

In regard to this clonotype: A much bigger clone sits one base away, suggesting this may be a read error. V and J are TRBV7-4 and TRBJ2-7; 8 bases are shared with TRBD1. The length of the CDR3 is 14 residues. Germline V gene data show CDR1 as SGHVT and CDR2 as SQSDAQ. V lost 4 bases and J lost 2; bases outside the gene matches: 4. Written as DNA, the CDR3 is TGTGCCAGCAGCTCCCTGGACAGGGCCTACGAGCAGTACTTC. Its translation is CASSSLDRAYEQYF.

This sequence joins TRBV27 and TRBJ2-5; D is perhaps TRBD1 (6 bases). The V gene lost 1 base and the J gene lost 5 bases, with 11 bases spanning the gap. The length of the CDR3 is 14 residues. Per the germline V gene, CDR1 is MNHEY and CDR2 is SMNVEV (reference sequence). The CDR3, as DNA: TGTGCCAGCAGTTTATGGGCAGGGGCGGAGACCCAGTACTTC. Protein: CASSLWAGAETQYF.

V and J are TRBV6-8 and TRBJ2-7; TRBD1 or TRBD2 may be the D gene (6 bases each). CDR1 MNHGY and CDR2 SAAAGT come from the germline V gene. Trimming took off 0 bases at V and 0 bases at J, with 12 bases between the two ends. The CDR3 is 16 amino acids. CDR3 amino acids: CASSYSGGQNSYEQYF. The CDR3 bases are TGTGCCAGCAGTTACTCGGGGGGACAAAACTCCTACGAGCAGTACTTC.

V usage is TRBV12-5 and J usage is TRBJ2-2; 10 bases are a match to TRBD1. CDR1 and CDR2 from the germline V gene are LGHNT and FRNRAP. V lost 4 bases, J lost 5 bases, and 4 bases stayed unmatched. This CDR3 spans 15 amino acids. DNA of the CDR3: TGTGCTAGTGGTTACGACAGGGGGCGTACCGGGGAGCTGTTTTTT. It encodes CASGYDRGRTGELFF.

The CDR3 loop reads CASSPTSGINNEQFF. The CDR3 bases are TGTGCCAGCAGCCCGACTAGCGGGATAAACAATGAGCAGTTCTTC. V is TRBV7-9 and J is TRBJ2-1; TRBD2 matches 11 bases. With V trimmed by 5 bases and J by 5 bases, 5 bases remained unmatched. CDR1 and CDR2 from the germline V gene are SEHNR and FQNEAQ (reference sequence). The CDR3 length is 15 residues.

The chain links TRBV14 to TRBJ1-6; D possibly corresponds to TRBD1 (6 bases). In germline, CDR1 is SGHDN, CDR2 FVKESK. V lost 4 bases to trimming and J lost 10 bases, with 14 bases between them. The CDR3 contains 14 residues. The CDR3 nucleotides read TGTGCCAGCAGCCCTGGACAGTTCCGGTCACCCCTCCACTTT. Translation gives CASSPGQFRSPLHF.